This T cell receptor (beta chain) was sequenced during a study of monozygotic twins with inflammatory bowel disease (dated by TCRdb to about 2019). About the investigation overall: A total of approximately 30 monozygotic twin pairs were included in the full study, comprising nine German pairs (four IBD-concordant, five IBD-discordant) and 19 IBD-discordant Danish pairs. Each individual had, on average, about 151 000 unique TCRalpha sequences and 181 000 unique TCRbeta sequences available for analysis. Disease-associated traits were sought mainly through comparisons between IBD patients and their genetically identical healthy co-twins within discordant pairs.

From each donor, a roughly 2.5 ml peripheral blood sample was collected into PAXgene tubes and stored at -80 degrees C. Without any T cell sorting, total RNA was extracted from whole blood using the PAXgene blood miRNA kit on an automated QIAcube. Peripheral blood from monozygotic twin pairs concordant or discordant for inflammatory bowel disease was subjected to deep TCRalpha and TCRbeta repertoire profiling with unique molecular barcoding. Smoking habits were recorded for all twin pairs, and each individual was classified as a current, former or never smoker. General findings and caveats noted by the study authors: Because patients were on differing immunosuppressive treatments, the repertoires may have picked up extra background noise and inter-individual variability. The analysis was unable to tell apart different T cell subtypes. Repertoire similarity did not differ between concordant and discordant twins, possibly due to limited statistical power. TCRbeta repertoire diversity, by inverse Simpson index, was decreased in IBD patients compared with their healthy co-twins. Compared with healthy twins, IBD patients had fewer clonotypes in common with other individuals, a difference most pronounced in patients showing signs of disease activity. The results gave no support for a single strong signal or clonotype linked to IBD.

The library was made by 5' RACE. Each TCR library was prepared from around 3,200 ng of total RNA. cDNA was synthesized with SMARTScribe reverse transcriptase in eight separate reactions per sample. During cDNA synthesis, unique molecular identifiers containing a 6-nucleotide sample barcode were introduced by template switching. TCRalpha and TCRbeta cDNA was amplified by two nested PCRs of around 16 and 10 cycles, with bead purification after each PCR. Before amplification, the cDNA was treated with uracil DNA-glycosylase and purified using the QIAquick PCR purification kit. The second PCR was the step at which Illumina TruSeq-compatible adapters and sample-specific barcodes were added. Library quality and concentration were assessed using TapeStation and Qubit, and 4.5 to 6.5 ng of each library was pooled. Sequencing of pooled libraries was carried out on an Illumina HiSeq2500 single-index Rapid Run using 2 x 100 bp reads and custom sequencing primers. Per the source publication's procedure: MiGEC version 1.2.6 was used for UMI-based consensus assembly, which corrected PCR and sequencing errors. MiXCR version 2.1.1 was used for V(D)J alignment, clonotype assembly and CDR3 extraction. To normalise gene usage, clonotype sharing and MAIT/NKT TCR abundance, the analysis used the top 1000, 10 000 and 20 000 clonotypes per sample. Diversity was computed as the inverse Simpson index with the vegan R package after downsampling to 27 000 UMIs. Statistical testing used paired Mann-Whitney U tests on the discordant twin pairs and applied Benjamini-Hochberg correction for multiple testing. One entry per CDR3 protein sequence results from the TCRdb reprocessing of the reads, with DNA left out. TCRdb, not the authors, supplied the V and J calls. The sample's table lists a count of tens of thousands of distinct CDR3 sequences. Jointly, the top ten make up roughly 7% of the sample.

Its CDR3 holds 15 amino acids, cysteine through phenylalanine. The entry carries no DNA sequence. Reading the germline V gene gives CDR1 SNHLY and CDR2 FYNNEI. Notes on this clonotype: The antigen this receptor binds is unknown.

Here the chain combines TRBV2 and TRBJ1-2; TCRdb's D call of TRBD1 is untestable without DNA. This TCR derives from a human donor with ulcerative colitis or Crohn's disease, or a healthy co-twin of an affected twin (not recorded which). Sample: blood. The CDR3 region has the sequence CASRERDRSNYGYTF.